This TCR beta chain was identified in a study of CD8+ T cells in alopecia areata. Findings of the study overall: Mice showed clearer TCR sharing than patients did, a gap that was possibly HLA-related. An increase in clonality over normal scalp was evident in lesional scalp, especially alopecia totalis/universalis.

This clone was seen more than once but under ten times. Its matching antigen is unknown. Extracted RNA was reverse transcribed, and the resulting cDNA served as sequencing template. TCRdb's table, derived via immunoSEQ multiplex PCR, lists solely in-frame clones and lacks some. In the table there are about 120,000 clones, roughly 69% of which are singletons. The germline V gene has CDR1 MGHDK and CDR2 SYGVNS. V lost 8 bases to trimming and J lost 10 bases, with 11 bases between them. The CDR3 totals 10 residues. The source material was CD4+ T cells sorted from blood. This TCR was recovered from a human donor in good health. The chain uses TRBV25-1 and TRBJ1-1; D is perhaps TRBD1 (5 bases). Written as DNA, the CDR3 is TGTGCCAGCCGGGGCGCAAGAGCTTTCTTT. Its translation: CASRGARAFF.